This T cell receptor beta chain was identified during a study of blood T cell repertoires in COVID-19. This clone was found once. Authors' data handling: Counts of nucleated cells, estimated from reference gene primer amplification, were obtained. Assay: immunoSEQ multiplex PCR; the TCRdb copy retains only in-frame clones and omits some. That table gives V, J and clone size, and the DNA gave D and trimming. The sample yields 200,000 to 250,000 clones, nearly 90% seen once. This CDR3 region has 19 residues. The V and J ends lost 0 bases and 7 bases, in that order; junction bases with no gene match: 17. Germline CDR1 reads SGHNT; CDR2 reads YYREEE (reference sequence). Everyone who took part was roughly 18 to 100 years old, and they came from about two dozen US areas. Donors of Cohort 3 who recovered were those that had two negative PCRs, clearance, or symptom resolution.

What was sequenced was PBMCs or T cells enriched from blood (not recorded which). This clonotype was sampled from a man aged 30-40 years who had recovered from COVID-19. This rearrangement joins TRBV5-4 to TRBJ2-3; 10 nucleotides align to TRBD2. As DNA, the CDR3 is TGTGCCAGCAGCTTGGCCCCACTAGCGGGAAAAGGGAGTTTTTATACGCAGTATTTT. Translating gives CASSLAPLAGKGSFYTQYF.